These 21 T cell receptor beta chains were all obtained from the same sample, sequenced in a study of response to subunit inactivated influenza vaccine. TCRdb re-analysed the RT-PCR reads in MiXCR, keeping a single row per CDR3 protein. Of fewer than 350,000 distinct CDR3 sequences listed, about a fifth are singletons. Source: PBMCs from blood, taken about 20 months after vaccination. The receptors stem from a man aged 50 to 69 who received an inactivated influenza vaccine.

The rearrangement links TRBV12-3 or TRBV12-4 to TRBJ2-7; D ambiguous. The CDR3 loop spans 13 amino acids. The V and J ends lost 1 base and 2 bases respectively, with 6 bases between them. The CDR3 region is CASSLGVPYEQYF. In DNA form, the CDR3 reads TGTGCCAGCAGTTTAGGCGTCCCCTACGAGCAGTACTTC.

The V call is TRBV11-2, the J call TRBJ1-2; the D gene is possibly TRBD1 (6 bases). V was trimmed by 3 bases and J by 8 bases, leaving 13 bases between them. The CDR3 extends over 13 amino acids. Germline V CDR1 and CDR2: SGHAT, FQNNGV. The DNA for the CDR3 is TGTGCCAGCAGCTTGGCGGGACACCTGGGCTACACCTTC. Translated: CASSLAGHLGYTF.

The rearrangement joins TRBV2 to TRBJ1-6; the D gene is possibly TRBD1 (6 bases). Trimming left V 3 bases short and J 10 bases short, with 13 bases between. CDR3 length equals 14 residues. The germline gives CDR1 SNHLY, CDR2 FYNNEI. The CDR3 region is CASSDTGRGSPLHF. The CDR3 region has the DNA TGTGCCAGCAGTGACACAGGGAGAGGATCACCCCTCCACTTT.

This clonotype has a handful of counts. This sequence joins TRBV5-1 and TRBJ1-1; TRBD1 matches 10 bases. This CDR3 contains 16 residues. V was pared by 2 bases and J by 5 bases, with 9 bases of the junction left unmatched. Germline V gives CDR1 SGHRS, CDR2 YFSETQ. In nucleotides, the CDR3 is TGCGCCAGCAGCTTAGGACAGGGGGTCGACGGGACTGAAGCTTTCTTT. As protein: CASSLGQGVDGTEAFF.

This clonotype was picked up many times. The chain recombines TRBV7-9 with TRBJ1-1, with D hard to call. Trimming pared 5 bases from V and 4 bases from J, leaving 11 bases between. Germline assignment: CDR1 SEHNR and CDR2 FQNEAQ (reference sequence). This CDR3 spans 13 amino acids. CDR3 nucleotide sequence: TGTGCCAGCAGCCCGTACGGTGGCACTGAAGCTTTCTTT. Translated: CASSPYGGTEAFF.

The V and J genes are TRBV11-2 and TRBJ1-4; TRBD1 is a possible D gene (5 bases). This CDR3 region has 16 residues. Trimming stripped 3 bases from V and 4 bases from J, with 15 bases between. Germline assignment: CDR1 SGHAT and CDR2 FQNNGV. CDR3: CASSFVTGTSNEKLFF. The CDR3 DNA is TGTGCCAGCAGCTTTGTAACCGGGACCAGTAATGAAAAACTGTTTTTT.

The DNA for the CDR3 is TGTGCCAGCAGAGAGGACCGGAGCTCCTATAATTCACCCCTCCACTTT. It encodes CASREDRSSYNSPLHF. The V and J genes are TRBV12-3 or TRBV12-4 and TRBJ1-6; the D is unclear. V lost 6 bases, J lost 0 bases, and 12 bases lay in between. CDR3 length: 16 amino acids.

This clonotype was counted between two and nine times. The CDR3 region is CASETAGLYGYTF. The CDR3 coding sequence is TGTGCCAGCGAAACCGCGGGCCTCTATGGCTACACCTTC. V is TRBV6-1 and J is TRBJ1-2, with D unresolved. V dropped 8 bases and J dropped 4 bases, with 14 bases sitting between them. CDR1 is MNHNS, CDR2 SASEGT, per germline. The CDR3 is made up of 13 amino acids.

This clonotype has just a few counts. The CDR3 region is CSAKNSNQPQHF. The CDR3 region has the DNA TGCAGTGCTAAGAATAGCAATCAGCCCCAGCATTTT. V gene TRBV20-1 combines with J gene TRBJ1-5; D uncertain. This CDR3 region has 12 residues. Per germline, CDR1 DFQATT and CDR2 SNEGSKA (reference sequence). Deletions cut 4 bases from V and 0 bases from J, with 4 bases between.

The chain uses TRBV5-1 and TRBJ1-1; D remains unclear. The V gene lost 2 bases and the J gene lost 0 bases, with 14 bases spanning the gap. This CDR3 spans 16 amino acids. Germline V CDR1 and CDR2: SGHRS, YFSETQ. The DNA of the CDR3 is TGCGCCAGCAGCTTCGGCCAGGCCCTCATGAACACTGAAGCTTTCTTT. It specifies CASSFGQALMNTEAFF.

Only one count was recorded for this clonotype. This chain uses TRBV11-3 with TRBJ2-1; TRBD2 agrees at 8 bases. V lost 2 bases and J lost 6; bases outside the gene matches: 6. The germline gives CDR1 SGHNT, CDR2 YENEEA. This CDR3 spans 15 amino acids. The CDR3 coding sequence is TGTGCCAGCAGCTTATTTGGGACTAGATTCAATGAGCAGTTCTTC. Its protein is CASSLFGTRFNEQFF.

The chain is built from TRBV5-1 and TRBJ1-4, with TRBD1 identical over 7 bases. The CDR3 runs 15 residues. V lost 3 bases, J lost 0 bases, and 2 bases stayed unmatched. Germline V gives CDR1 SGHRS, CDR2 YFSETQ. The CDR3 sequence: CASSWGTATNEKLFF. The CDR3 DNA reads as TGCGCCAGCAGCTGGGGGACAGCAACTAATGAAAAACTGTTTTTT.

This clonotype has just a few counts. DNA for the CDR3: TGTGCCAGCTCTAGTAGCGGGGGGGCACTTCCCCACAATGAGCAGTTCTTC. Translation gives CASSSSGGALPHNEQFF. This chain uses TRBV18 with TRBJ2-1; 11 bases agree with TRBD2. The CDR3 is 17 amino acids. Germline V gene lookup returns CDR1 KGHSH and CDR2 LQKENI. The V segment lost 6 bases and the J segment 5 bases; nucleotides outside the gene matches: 12.

This chain links TRBV18 with TRBJ1-2; D ambiguous. This CDR3 has 16 amino acids. CDR1 and CDR2 from the germline V gene are KGHSH and LQKENI. The ends were cut back, 2 bases at V and 0 bases at J, with 13 bases in the middle. CDR3 residues: CASSPVSTVTNYGYTF. The CDR3 DNA is TGTGCCAGCTCACCAGTTTCAACAGTGACTAACTATGGCTACACCTTC.

This clonotype was counted many times. V is TRBV28 and J is TRBJ1-1; 8 bases fit TRBD1. Germline V gene sequence: CDR1 MDHEN, CDR2 SYDVKM. With V trimmed by 5 bases and J by 5 bases, 13 bases remained unmatched. The CDR3 length is 16 residues. The CDR3 DNA is TGTGCCAGCAGTCCCCATCACCAGGGGGCGCCGACTGAAGCTTTCTTT. Protein product: CASSPHHQGAPTEAFF.

J is TRBJ1-2 and V is TRBV5-4; no clear D. The CDR3 is 13 amino acids. Germline lookup yields CDR1 SGHNT and CDR2 YYREEE (reference sequence). Trimming removed 4 bases at V and 10 bases at J, with 17 bases between. The CDR3 DNA follows: TGTGCCAGCAGCCGTGAAGGAGCGAGAGTCTACACCTTC. This gives the protein CASSREGARVYTF.

A few counts support this clonotype. V is TRBV4-3 and J is TRBJ1-6; weak D call: TRBD1 (5 bases). The CDR3 length is 15 residues. Germline V gene sequence: CDR1 LGHNA, CDR2 YSLEER. V lost 1 base, J lost 5 bases, and 9 bases lay in between. The CDR3 reads CASSQVGPDNSPLHF. The CDR3 region has the DNA TGCGCCAGCAGCCAAGTGGGACCGGATAATTCACCCCTCCACTTT.

V is TRBV30 and J is TRBJ1-2, with a possible D match to TRBD1 (5 bases). CDR1 and CDR2 (germline): GTSNPN, SVGIG (reference sequence). V gave up 1 base and J gave up 8 bases, with 14 bases separating them. The CDR3 is 13 residues long. The CDR3 reads CAWSARPEGGYTF. The CDR3 nucleotides read TGTGCCTGGAGTGCAAGGCCAGAGGGGGGCTACACCTTC.

This clonotype was counted many times. This sequence joins TRBV29-1 and TRBJ1-1, with D maybe TRBD1 (5 bases). The germline CDR1 and CDR2 sequences are SQVTM and ANQGSEA. Trimming pared 4 bases from V and 0 bases from J, leaving 9 bases between. The CDR3 runs 13 residues. CDR3 coding DNA: TGCAGCGTTGGACAGAGATTGAACACTGAAGCTTTCTTT. Translated, it gives CSVGQRLNTEAFF.

The chain carries TRBV28 and TRBJ2-7; the D gene is possibly TRBD2 (6 bases). This CDR3 spans 17 amino acids. Germline V gene data show CDR1 as MDHEN and CDR2 as SYDVKM. V lost 2 bases to trimming and J lost 5 bases, with 22 bases between them. The CDR3, as DNA: TGTGCCAGCAGTTTAAATAAATGGGGGGTTATAAGGAACGAGCAGTACTTC. Translating gives CASSLNKWGVIRNEQYF.

This clonotype was seen only a few times. This chain connects TRBV13 to TRBJ2-5; D is undetermined. V lost 3 bases and J 3 bases, leaving 8 bases between the germline ends. Germline loops: CDR1 PRHDT, CDR2 FYEKMQ (reference sequence). This CDR3 is built from 13 residues. CDR3 coding DNA: TGTGCCAGCAGCTTGGGATACAAAGAGACCCAGTACTTC. Translated: CASSLGYKETQYF.